There are many counts of the clone carrying this TCR beta chain. Its target is not known. This sample is drawn from a study of T cell repertoires in cytomegalovirus infection. Study outcomes and limitations: It was HLA-C-restricted CMV-specific TCR beta clonotypes that dominated the response ex vivo.

MiXCR, applied by TCRdb to the reads, yields one record per CDR3 protein. Here the sample spans more than 200,000 distinct CDR3 sequences, around 9% being singletons. The V end lost 1 base, the J end lost 1 base, and 8 bases lay between the germline ends. The germline gives CDR1 SGHVS, CDR2 FQNEAQ. This CDR3 spans 14 amino acids. V gene TRBV7-8 combines with J gene TRBJ2-7; D is unclear. The sequence came from a human donor in good health (CMV status not recorded). Some clones in this sample may be carry-over from other donors' samples. The sequencing input was PBMCs. As DNA, the CDR3 is TGTGCCAGCAGCTTAGAGGGCAGATCCTACGAGCAGTACTTC. Translation: CASSLEGRSYEQYF. Full variable domain (rest looked up from reference TRBV7-8 and TRBJ2-7): GAGVSQSPRYKVAKRGQDVALRCDPISGHVSLFWYQQALGQGPEFLTYFQNEAQLDKSGLPSDRFFAERPEGSVSTLKIQRTQQEDSAVYLCASSLEGRSYEQYFGPGTRLTVT.